This TCR beta chain emerged from a study of neurological immune-mediated disorders. TCRdb ran MiXCR on the 5' RACE reads and lists one entry per CDR3 protein. The data show roughly 100,000 distinct CDR3 sequences, less than 14% seen once. Time point given: longitudinal time-point 3. 2 million unsorted PBMCs were stored in RNAlater at -80 °C before RNA extraction. The CDR3 is made up of 18 amino acids. V gave up 5 bases and J gave up 4 bases; unmatched junction bases: 12. This clonotype was seen only a few times. The chain has TRBV12-3 or TRBV12-4 and TRBJ2-6; 9 positions match TRBD2. The sequenced material came from PBMCs. The clonotype was recovered from a female donor with HTLV-1-associated myelopathy (HAM/TSP). This CDR3 is CASSPTRGGSKGANVLTF. CDR3 nucleotide sequence: TGTGCCAGCAGTCCAACGCGGGGGGGGTCGAAAGGGGCCAACGTCCTGACTTTC.